A selection of T cell receptor beta chains follows, all from one sample in a study of radiotherapy plus CTLA-4 blockade in lung cancer. Here immunoSEQ multiplex PCR was the method, and the copy in TCRdb shows in-frame clones only, minus some. The sample holds tens of thousands of clones; under 90% are singletons and the top ten take around 0.9%. Sequencing used peripheral blood, obtained from a patient treated with radiotherapy plus ipilimumab. The source is a human donor with non-small cell lung cancer who had stable disease on radiotherapy plus ipilimumab. Each CDR3 is given with its conserved first and last residue. A D gene is named only where the DNA matches it firmly. Size is stated for part of the rows, as once, few or many counts, or as a class when the clone is expanded.

v_call: TRBV5-1
j_call: TRBJ1-6
clone_size: -
d_call: -
cdr3_aa: CASSPDGDSPLHF
cdr3_nt: TGCGCCAGCAGCCCGGATGGGGATTCACCCCTCCACTTT

v_call: TRBV11-3
j_call: TRBJ1-1
clone_size: -
d_call: -
cdr3_aa: CASSFSSETEAFF
cdr3_nt: TGTGCCAGCAGCTTTTCAAGTGAAACTGAAGCTTTCTTT

v_call: TRBV29-1
j_call: TRBJ2-3
clone_size: -
d_call: TRBD1
cdr3_aa: CSVIKTGGGEYF
cdr3_nt: TGCAGCGTGATCAAGACAGGGGGCGGTGAATATTTT

v_call: TRBV18
j_call: TRBJ2-2
clone_size: -
d_call: -
cdr3_aa: CASSPNSPQHGELFF
cdr3_nt: TGTGCCAGCTCCCCCAACTCGCCGCAACACGGGGAGCTGTTTTTT

v_call: TRBV27
j_call: TRBJ2-1
clone_size: -
d_call: -
cdr3_aa: CASSPQFMGPYNEQFF
cdr3_nt: TGTGCCAGCAGTCCTCAGTTTATGGGTCCTTACAATGAGCAGTTCTTC

v_call: TRBV9
j_call: TRBJ2-7
clone_size: -
d_call: TRBD2
cdr3_aa: CASSVCKRVKVAGGLFKIPYEQYF
cdr3_nt: TGTGCCAGCAGCGTATGTAAAAGGGTAAAGGTCGCGGGAGGTTTATTCAAGATCCCCTACGAGCAGTACTTC

v_call: TRBV5-1
j_call: TRBJ1-6
clone_size: -
d_call: TRBD1
cdr3_aa: CASSRDRGESPLHF
cdr3_nt: TGCGCCAGCAGTCGGGACAGGGGTGAATCACCCCTCCACTTT

v_call: TRBV5-5
j_call: TRBJ2-7
clone_size: -
d_call: -
cdr3_aa: CASSLADSSYEQYF
cdr3_nt: TGTGCCAGCAGCTTGGCGGACAGCTCCTACGAGCAGTACTTC

v_call: TRBV6-1
j_call: TRBJ2-2
clone_size: -
d_call: -
cdr3_aa: CAIAGQSGELFF
cdr3_nt: TGTGCCATCGCAGGACAGAGCGGGGAGCTGTTTTTT

v_call: TRBV6-5
j_call: TRBJ1-1
clone_size: -
d_call: TRBD1
cdr3_aa: CASSYRGTGSTEAFF
cdr3_nt: TGTGCCAGCAGTTACCGAGGGACAGGGAGTACTGAAGCTTTCTTT

v_call: TRBV30
j_call: TRBJ2-5
clone_size: -
d_call: TRBD1
cdr3_aa: CAWSVRDSIQETQYF
cdr3_nt: TGTGCCTGGAGTGTACGGGACAGCATCCAAGAGACCCAGTACTTC

v_call: TRBV19
j_call: TRBJ1-5
clone_size: -
d_call: -
cdr3_aa: CASWQGYNQPQHF
cdr3_nt: TGTGCCAGTTGGCAGGGGTACAATCAGCCCCAGCATTTT

v_call: TRBV6-5
j_call: TRBJ2-7
clone_size: few
d_call: -
cdr3_aa: CASSYGEPYEQYF
cdr3_nt: TGTGCCAGCAGTTACGGGGAACCCTACGAGCAGTACTTC

v_call: TRBV10-1
j_call: TRBJ2-7
clone_size: -
d_call: -
cdr3_aa: CASSKGGISYEQYF
cdr3_nt: TGCGCCAGCAGCAAAGGGGGGATCTCCTACGAGCAGTACTTC

v_call: TRBV11-3
j_call: TRBJ2-2
clone_size: -
d_call: TRBD1
cdr3_aa: CASSKQGSAGELFF
cdr3_nt: TGTGCCAGCAGCAAACAGGGGTCGGCCGGGGAGCTGTTTTTT

v_call: TRBV15
j_call: TRBJ1-5
clone_size: -
d_call: TRBD1
cdr3_aa: CATSRDRIGGGNQPQHF
cdr3_nt: TGTGCCACCAGCAGAGATCGTATAGGGGGCGGCAATCAGCCCCAGCATTTT

v_call: TRBV19
j_call: TRBJ1-5
clone_size: few
d_call: -
cdr3_aa: CASSIRASQPQHF
cdr3_nt: TGTGCCAGTAGTATCAGGGCTAGTCAGCCCCAGCATTTT

v_call: TRBV7-8
j_call: TRBJ2-7
clone_size: -
d_call: -
cdr3_aa: CASSFTLTSYEQYF
cdr3_nt: TGTGCCAGCAGCTTCACACTTACGAGCTACGAGCAGTACTTC

v_call: TRBV6-6
j_call: TRBJ1-4
clone_size: once
d_call: TRBD1
cdr3_aa: CASSPPDRVNEKLFF
cdr3_nt: TGTGCCAGCAGCCCCCCGGACAGGGTTAACGAAAAACTGTTTTTT

v_call: TRBV10-1
j_call: TRBJ1-3
clone_size: few
d_call: -
cdr3_aa: CASSESSGASGNTIYF
cdr3_nt: TGCGCCAGCAGTGAGTCTTCAGGAGCCTCTGGAAACACCATATATTTT

v_call: TRBV10-2
j_call: TRBJ2-1
clone_size: -
d_call: TRBD2
cdr3_aa: CASRSTSGSYNEQFF
cdr3_nt: TGCGCCAGCAGATCGACTAGCGGCTCCTACAATGAGCAGTTCTTC

v_call: TRBV14
j_call: TRBJ1-6
clone_size: -
d_call: -
cdr3_aa: CASSQVSASYNSPLHF
cdr3_nt: TGTGCCAGCAGCCAAGTGAGTGCCTCCTATAATTCACCCCTCCACTTT

v_call: TRBV19
j_call: TRBJ1-1
clone_size: -
d_call: TRBD1
cdr3_aa: CASAGQAKNTEAFF
cdr3_nt: TGTGCCAGCGCGGGACAGGCTAAGAACACTGAAGCTTTCTTT

v_call: TRBV5-1
j_call: TRBJ1-6
clone_size: -
d_call: -
cdr3_aa: CASSLRWRGDSPLHF
cdr3_nt: TGCGCCAGCAGCTTGCGTTGGAGGGGGGACTCACCCCTCCACTTT